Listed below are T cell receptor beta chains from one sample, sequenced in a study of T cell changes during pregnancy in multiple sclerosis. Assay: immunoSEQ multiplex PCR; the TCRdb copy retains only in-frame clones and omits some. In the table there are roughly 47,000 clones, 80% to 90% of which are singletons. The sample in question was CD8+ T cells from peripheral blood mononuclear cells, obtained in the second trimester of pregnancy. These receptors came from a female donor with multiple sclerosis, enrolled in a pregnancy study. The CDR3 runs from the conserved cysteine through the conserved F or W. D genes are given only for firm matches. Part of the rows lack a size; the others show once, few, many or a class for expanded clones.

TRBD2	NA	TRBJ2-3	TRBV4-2	CASSQDGASGGAGDTQYF	TGTGCCAGCAGCCAAGATGGCGCTAGCGGGGGGGCAGGAGATACGCAGTATTTT
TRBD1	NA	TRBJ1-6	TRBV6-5	CASSSWDRVTSSPLHF	TGTGCCAGCAGTTCGTGGGACAGGGTGACGAGCTCACCCCTCCACTTT
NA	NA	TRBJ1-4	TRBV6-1	CASSELGGREKLFF	TGTGCCAGCAGTGAATTAGGGGGTAGGGAAAAACTGTTTTTT
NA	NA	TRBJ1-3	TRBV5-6	CASSRLSPEVGNTIYF	TGTGCCAGCAGCCGTCTTAGCCCCGAGGTTGGAAACACCATATATTTT
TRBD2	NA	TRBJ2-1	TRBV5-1	CASSLDSGGASEQFF	TGCGCCAGCAGCTTGGATAGCGGGGGGGCCTCGGAGCAGTTCTTC
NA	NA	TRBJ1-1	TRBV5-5	CASTLTGTEAFF	TGTGCCAGCACTCTTACGGGCACTGAAGCTTTCTTT
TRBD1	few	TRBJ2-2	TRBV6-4	CASSDPDRTTGELFF	TGTGCCAGCAGTGACCCGGACAGGACCACCGGGGAGCTGTTTTTT
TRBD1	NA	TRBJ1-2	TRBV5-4	CASSKELGQVGGNYGYTF	TGTGCCAGCAGCAAAGAATTAGGACAGGTTGGAGGGAACTATGGCTACACCTTC
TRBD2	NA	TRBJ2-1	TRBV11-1	CASSSRTSGILNEQFF	TGTGCCAGCAGCAGCCGGACTAGCGGGATACTCAATGAGCAGTTCTTC
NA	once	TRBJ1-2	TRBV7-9	CASSKDSSLNYGYTF	TGTGCCAGCAGCAAGGACAGTTCTTTAAACTATGGCTACACCTTC
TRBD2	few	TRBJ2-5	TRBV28	CASSDPGLGVVDQETQYF	TGTGCCAGCAGTGACCCGGGACTAGGCGTTGTCGATCAAGAGACCCAGTACTTC
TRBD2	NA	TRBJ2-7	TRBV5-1	CASSAPGGSGGGEQYF	TGCGCCAGCAGCGCCCCAGGAGGTAGCGGGGGAGGTGAGCAGTACTTC
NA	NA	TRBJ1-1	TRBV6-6	CATEDTEAFF	TGTGCCACCGAGGACACTGAAGCTTTCTTT
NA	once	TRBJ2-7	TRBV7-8	CASSQLRDGESSYEQYF	TGTGCCAGCAGCCAATTAAGAGACGGGGAAAGCTCCTACGAGCAGTACTTC
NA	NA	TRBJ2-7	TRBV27	CASSFLTPYEQYF	TGTGCCAGCAGTTTCCTTACTCCCTACGAGCAGTACTTC
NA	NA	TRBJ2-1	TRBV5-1	CASSLYQGTLLEQFF	TGCGCCAGCAGCTTGTACCAGGGGACCCTCTTGGAGCAGTTCTTC
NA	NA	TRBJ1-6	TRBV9	CASNPTGGNSPLHF	TGTGCCAGCAACCCTACAGGAGGGAATTCACCCCTCCACTTT
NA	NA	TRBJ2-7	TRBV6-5	CASSPSSGAYYEQYF	TGTGCCAGCAGCCCCTCGAGCGGAGCCTACTACGAGCAGTACTTC
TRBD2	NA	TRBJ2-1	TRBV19	CASSITAGPASYNEQFF	TGTGCCAGTAGTATTACAGCGGGACCAGCTTCTTACAATGAGCAGTTCTTC
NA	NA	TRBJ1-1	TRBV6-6	CASSSGQGNTEAFF	TGTGCCAGCAGTTCAGGTCAGGGGAACACTGAAGCTTTCTTT
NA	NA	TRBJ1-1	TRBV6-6	CASSYPGMNTEAFF	TGTGCCAGCAGTTACCCGGGGATGAACACTGAAGCTTTCTTT
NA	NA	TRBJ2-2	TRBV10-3	CATDPGDPNTGELFF	TGTGCCACCGATCCAGGGGATCCGAACACCGGGGAGCTGTTTTTT
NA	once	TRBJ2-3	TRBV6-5	CASRTGISRTDTQYF	TGTGCCAGCAGAACGGGGATCTCACGCACAGATACGCAGTATTTT
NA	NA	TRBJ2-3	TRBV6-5	CASLSGDTQYF	TGTGCCAGCTTGTCCGGGGATACGCAGTATTTT
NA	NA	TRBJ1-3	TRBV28	CASSATSNSGNTIYF	TGTGCCAGCAGCGCGACATCTAACTCCGGAAACACCATATATTTT
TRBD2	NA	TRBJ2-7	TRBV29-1	CSVTGGTSGGRGSYEQYF	TGCAGCGTCACCGGGGGGACTAGCGGGGGGCGGGGATCCTACGAGCAGTACTTC
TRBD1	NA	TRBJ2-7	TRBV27	CASSIDRVIPYEQYF	TGTGCCAGCAGTATCGACAGGGTGATTCCCTACGAGCAGTACTTC
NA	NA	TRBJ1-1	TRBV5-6	CASSPGQMGNTEAFF	TGTGCCAGCAGCCCAGGGCAGATGGGGAACACTGAAGCTTTCTTT
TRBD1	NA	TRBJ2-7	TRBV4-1	CASSQDREPYEQYF	TGCGCCAGCAGCCAGGACAGGGAACCCTACGAGCAGTACTTC
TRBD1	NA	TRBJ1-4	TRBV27	CASSFYGTVSEKLFF	TGTGCCAGCAGTTTTTACGGGACAGTTTCTGAAAAACTGTTTTTT
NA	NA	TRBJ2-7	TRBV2	CASSSGLNSYEQYF	TGTGCCAGCAGTTCAGGGTTGAATTCCTACGAGCAGTACTTC
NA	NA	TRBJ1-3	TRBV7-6	CASSSAEIYSGNTIYF	TGTGCCAGCAGCTCCGCGGAGATATACTCTGGAAACACCATATATTTT
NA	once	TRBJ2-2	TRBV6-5	CASSSGEGDTGELFF	TGTGCCAGCAGTTCCGGGGAGGGGGACACCGGGGAGCTGTTTTTT
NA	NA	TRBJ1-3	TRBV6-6	CASSYLAVVSGNTIYF	TGTGCCAGCAGTTACTTAGCGGTGGTCTCTGGAAACACCATATATTTT
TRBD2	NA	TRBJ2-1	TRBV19	CASSIGTSGSPSYNEQFF	TGTGCCAGTAGTATCGGGACTAGCGGGAGCCCCTCCTACAATGAGCAGTTCTTC
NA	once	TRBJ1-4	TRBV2	CASSEGGREKLFF	TGTGCCAGCAGTGAAGGGGGGCGTGAAAAACTGTTTTTT
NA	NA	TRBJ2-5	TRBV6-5	CASSYPQQETQYF	TGTGCCAGCAGTTACCCGCAGCAAGAGACCCAGTACTTC
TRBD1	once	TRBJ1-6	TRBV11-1	CASSYTTGSSPLHF	TGTGCCAGCAGCTATACGACAGGGAGCTCACCCCTCCACTTT
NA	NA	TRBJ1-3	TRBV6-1	CASTIGNTIYF	TGTGCCAGCACCATTGGAAACACCATATATTTT
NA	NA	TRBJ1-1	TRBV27	CASSLIGSGTEAFF	TGTGCCAGCAGTCTGATAGGGAGCGGTACTGAAGCTTTCTTT
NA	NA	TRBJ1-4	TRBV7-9	CASSLVSEKLFF	TGTGCCAGCAGCTTAGTATCTGAAAAACTGTTTTTT
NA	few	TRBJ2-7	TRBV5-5	CASSLGSAGEQYF	TGTGCCAGCAGCTTGGGGTCAGCGGGCGAGCAGTACTTC
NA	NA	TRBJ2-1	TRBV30	CAWTRETYNEQFF	TGTGCCTGGACGAGGGAGACCTACAATGAGCAGTTCTTC